These T cell receptor beta chains were read from a single sample in a study of blood T cell repertoires in COVID-19. Sequencing was performed with immunoSEQ multiplex PCR; in TCRdb, only in-frame clones are kept and a portion is missing. The table has 200,000 to 250,000 clones, 70% to 90% seen once; the top ten hold 1.2%. The sequencing input was PBMCs or T cells enriched from blood (not recorded which). Source of these receptors: a man aged 25 to 40 who had recovered from COVID-19. The conserved cysteine and the conserved F or W are not part of the CDR3 here. The D gene is left open where the match is weak.

>TRBV27|TRBD2|TRBJ2-1
ASSPGGVWTRNYNEQF
>TRBV4-1|TRBD1|TRBJ1-1
ASSQEEGAWDTEAF
>TRBV9|TRBD2|TRBJ2-3
ASSVGGSGRFVDTQY
>TRBV5-1|-|TRBJ1-1
ASSKDSTNTEAF
>TRBV3-1/TRBV3-2|TRBD2|TRBJ2-7
ASSQGGRADYEQY
>TRBV10-3|TRBD2|TRBJ2-5
AIRAGGETQY
>TRBV5-5|-|TRBJ1-3
ASSTVGNTIY
>TRBV11-3|TRBD2|TRBJ2-1
ASSAPVGTSGVYEQF
>TRBV4-3|-|TRBJ2-1
ASSQDYSGNYNEQF
>TRBV5-4|-|TRBJ1-1
ASSLARGGETEAF
>TRBV18|TRBD1|TRBJ1-4
ASSPKPGQLNEKLF
>TRBV14|-|TRBJ1-1
ASSPRTVGAAF
>TRBV29-1|-|TRBJ1-3
SAEGGYGNTIY
>TRBV5-4|-|TRBJ2-2
ASSRGVPLATTNTGELF
>TRBV13|-|TRBJ2-7
ASSLGPVTYEQY
>TRBV28|-|TRBJ1-4
ASSSHTGSANEKLF
>TRBV9|-|TRBJ2-2
ASSVVTGELF
>TRBV4-1|-|TRBJ2-1
ASSPEGGPSSYNEQF
>TRBV7-2|-|TRBJ1-3
ASFGGAGNTIY
>TRBV18|-|TRBJ1-5
ASSAIEISSSNQPQH
>TRBV15|TRBD2|TRBJ2-7
ATSRVGRGASYEQY
>TRBV12-5|TRBD1|TRBJ2-1
ASGLVDRGLDNEQF
>TRBV11-2|TRBD1|TRBJ1-6
ASSERQGAGNSPLH
>TRBV7-2|-|TRBJ1-5
ASSYNWGGSNQPQH
>TRBV11-2|TRBD1|TRBJ2-7
ASSLGYRGATYEQY
>TRBV7-2|-|TRBJ1-3
ASSIDRSGNTIY
>TRBV7-6|-|TRBJ2-7
ASSLGTGSGEQY